This T cell receptor beta chain was captured by sequencing in a study of radiation and T cells in renal cell carcinoma. Study-level background: Nephrectomy followed 15 Gy stereotactic body radiation by 4 weeks.

The CDR3 extends over 13 amino acids. Deletions cut 6 bases from V and 6 bases from J, with 11 bases between. Per the germline V gene, CDR1 is SGHVS and CDR2 is FQNEAQ. The time point was: blood 2 weeks post-SBRT. Treatment: 15 Gy SBRT to primary tumor, nephrectomy 4 weeks later. Profiled with immunoSEQ multiplex PCR; TCRdb holds only in-frame clones, not every one. In the table there are tens of thousands of clones, 75% to 85% of which are singletons. Points on this clone: Its antigen is undetermined.

Study-level findings and limits: Without pretreatment biopsies, baseline tumor clonotype presence was undetermined. Top tumor clonotypes rose in blood 2 weeks post-radiation, then contracted.

The receptor was isolated from an older woman with renal cell carcinoma. The V gene is TRBV7-8, the J gene TRBJ2-2; TRBD1 is a possible D gene (6 bases). Sequenced material: blood, taken from a patient whose treatment included radiotherapy and nephrectomy. The CDR3 here is CASRPQGAGELFF. The CDR3 DNA follows: TGTGCCAGCAGGCCACAGGGTGCCGGGGAGCTGTTTTTT.